This T cell receptor (beta chain) appears in the sequencing data of a study of T-cell reconstitution after alpha-beta-depleted transplantation in children. The library targeted TCRbeta and was prepared with unique molecular identifiers. A single record per CDR3 protein comes from TCRdb applying MiXCR to the PCR reads. The sample lists fewer than 500,000 distinct CDR3 sequences, 43% occurring once. Germline V lookup: CDR1 DFQATT, CDR2 SNEGSKA (reference sequence). Trimming pared 5 bases from V and 0 bases from J, leaving 16 bases between. This CDR3 has 15 residues. Material: PBMCs, obtained before TCRalphabeta/CD19-depleted stem cell transplant. The chain combines TRBV20-1 with TRBJ2-5, with D possibly being TRBD1 (6 bases). The sequence came from a girl under 10 years old with aplastic anemia, due to receive a stem cell transplant. The CDR3 nucleotides read TGCAGTGCTTTTAATTTACGGACAGACCAAGAGACCCAGTACTTC. It codes for CSAFNLRTDQETQYF.